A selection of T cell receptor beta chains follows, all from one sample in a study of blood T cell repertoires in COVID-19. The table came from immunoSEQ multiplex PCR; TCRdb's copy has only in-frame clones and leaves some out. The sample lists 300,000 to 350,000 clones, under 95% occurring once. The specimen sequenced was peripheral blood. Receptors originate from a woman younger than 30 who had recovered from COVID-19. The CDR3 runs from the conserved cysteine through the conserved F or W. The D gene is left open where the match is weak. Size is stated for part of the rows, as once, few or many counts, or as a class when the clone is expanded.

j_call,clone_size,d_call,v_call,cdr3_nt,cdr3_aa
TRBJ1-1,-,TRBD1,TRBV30,TGTGCCTGGATGATCCGGGACAGGCTGAACACTGAAGCTTTCTTT,CAWMIRDRLNTEAFF
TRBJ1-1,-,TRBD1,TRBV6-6,TGTGCCAGCAGTCGTCGTACGACAGGGATACGGGGGAACACTGAAGCTTTCTTT,CASSRRTTGIRGNTEAFF
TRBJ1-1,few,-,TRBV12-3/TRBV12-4,TGTGCCAGCAGCTGGAACACTGAAGCTTTCTTT,CASSWNTEAFF
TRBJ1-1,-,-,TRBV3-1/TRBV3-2,TGTGCCAGCAGCCAAGGCAGGGGAAATACTGAAGCTTTCTTT,CASSQGRGNTEAFF
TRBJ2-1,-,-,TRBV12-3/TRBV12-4,TGTGCCAGCAGGTGGAGTTTGATCTTC,CASRWSLIF
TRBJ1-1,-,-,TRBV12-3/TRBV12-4,TGTGCCAGCAGTTTCGAGGGGAACACTGAAGCTTTCTTT,CASSFEGNTEAFF
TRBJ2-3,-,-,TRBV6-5,TGTGCCAGCATAGAGTCTGCAGGGGAGCAGTATTTT,CASIESAGEQYF
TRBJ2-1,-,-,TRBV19,TGTGCCAGTACCGTAGGGGGTCGGACCTACAATGAGCAGTTCTTC,CASTVGGRTYNEQFF
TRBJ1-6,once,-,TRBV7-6,TGTGCCAGCAGCTTAGCTCGGACAGCTTATAATTCACCCCTCCACTTT,CASSLARTAYNSPLHF
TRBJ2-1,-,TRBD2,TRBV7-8,TGTGCCAGCAGCTTAGTCTCAGGGGTAGCGGGAGGCAATGAGCAGTTCTTC,CASSLVSGVAGGNEQFF
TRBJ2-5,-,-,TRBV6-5,TGTGCCAGCAGCGGCGGGTCTTACGGGGAGACCCAGTACTTC,CASSGGSYGETQYF
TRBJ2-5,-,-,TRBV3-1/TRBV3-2,TGTGCCAGCAGCCAAGTAACCCGGGACAAACAAGAGACCCAGTACTTC,CASSQVTRDKQETQYF
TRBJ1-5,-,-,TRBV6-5,TGTGCCAGCAGTAGGGAAGGGGTCCAGCCCCAGCATTTT,CASSREGVQPQHF
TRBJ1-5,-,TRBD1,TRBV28,TGTGCCAGCACCGAGGATTACGGCGGGACAGGGCTTAGCAATCAGCCCCAGCATTTT,CASTEDYGGTGLSNQPQHF
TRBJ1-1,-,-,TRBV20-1,TGCAGTGCTAGTGGGAGGGCGTTTAGGAACACTGAAGCTTTCTTT,CSASGRAFRNTEAFF
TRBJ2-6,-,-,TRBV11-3,TGTGCCAGCAGCTCACGGAGGGGAGGGGCCAACGTCCTGACTTTC,CASSSRRGGANVLTF
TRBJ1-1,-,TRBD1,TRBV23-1,TGCGCCAGCAGTCACCTGGACAGGGGCCGAGGGAACACTGAAGCTTTCTTT,CASSHLDRGRGNTEAFF
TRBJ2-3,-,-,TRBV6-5,TGTGCCTCACGGGAGTGGGGAGCAGATACGCAGTATTTT,CASREWGADTQYF
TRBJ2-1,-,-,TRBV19,TGTGCCAGTAGTATACGGGCCCCGGGGTACAATGAGCAGTTCTTC,CASSIRAPGYNEQFF
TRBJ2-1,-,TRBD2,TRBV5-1,TGCGCCAGCAGCCTGGGTTCTAGCGGGAGTGGCAATGAGCAGTTCTTC,CASSLGSSGSGNEQFF
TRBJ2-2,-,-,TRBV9,TGTGCCAGCAGCGTAAGGGGGACCGGGGAGCTGTTTTTT,CASSVRGTGELFF
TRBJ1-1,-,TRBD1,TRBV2,TGTGCCAGCAGTGGGGACAGGGCGGGGAACACTGAAGCTTTCTTT,CASSGDRAGNTEAFF
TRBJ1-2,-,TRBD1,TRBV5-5,TGTGCCAGCAGCACCCTACAGGGGCCCTATGGCTACACCTTC,CASSTLQGPYGYTF
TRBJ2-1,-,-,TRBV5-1,TGCGCCAGCAGCTGGGCCCGAAGCTCCTACAATGAGCAGTTCTTC,CASSWARSSYNEQFF
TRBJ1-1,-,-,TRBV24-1,TGTGCCACCAGTGACCCCACATCTTATGAAGCTTTCTTT,CATSDPTSYEAFF
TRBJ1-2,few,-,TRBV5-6,TGTGCCAGCAGCCCCCAGGAGGGTGGCTACACCTTC,CASSPQEGGYTF
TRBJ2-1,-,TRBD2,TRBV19,TGTGCCAGTAGCATTAGCGGGCCGCCCGCCAATGAGCAGTTCTTC,CASSISGPPANEQFF
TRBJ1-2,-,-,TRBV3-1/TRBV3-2,TGTGCCAGCAGCCAAGGGTTGAGACACGGCTATGGCTACACCTTC,CASSQGLRHGYGYTF
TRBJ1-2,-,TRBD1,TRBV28,TGTGCCAGCAGACTCACAGGGGGCGATGGCTACACCTTC,CASRLTGGDGYTF
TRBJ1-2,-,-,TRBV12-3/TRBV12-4,TGTGCCAGCAGTTTCCCCCCCCGGGATGGCTACACCTTC,CASSFPPRDGYTF
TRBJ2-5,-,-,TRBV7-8,TGTGCCAGCAGCTTAGATGTTGGGGGGAGGTTTCAAGAGACCCAGTACTTC,CASSLDVGGRFQETQYF
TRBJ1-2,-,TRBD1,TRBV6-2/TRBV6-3,TGTGCCAGCAGTTACGCTCAGGGGGTGTCCTATGGCTACACCTTC,CASSYAQGVSYGYTF
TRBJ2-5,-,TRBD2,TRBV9,TGTGCCAGCAGCGCTTCAGCGGGAGGGCCGGGGGAGACCCAGTACTTC,CASSASAGGPGETQYF
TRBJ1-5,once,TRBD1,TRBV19,TGTGCCAGTACCTCAAAGGCGGCAGGGACAGGGTTTCAGCCCCAGCATTTT,CASTSKAAGTGFQPQHF
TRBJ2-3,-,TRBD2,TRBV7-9,TGTGCCAGCAGCCCTGGGACTAGCGGGAGGTTTGGGACCACAGATACGCAGTATTTT,CASSPGTSGRFGTTDTQYF
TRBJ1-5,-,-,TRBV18,TGTGCCAGCTCACCACTGCGACAGATCAATCAGCCCCAGCATTTT,CASSPLRQINQPQHF